This entry features one T cell receptor beta chain sequence. Its antigen specificity is not known. Qualities for individual bases were not recorded, and no much larger clone is one base off. Counted from cysteine to phenylalanine, this CDR3 has 14 amino acids. Just CDR3 DNA is preserved here, 42 bases in frame from base 1. V has 5 bases trimmed and J has 4 bases trimmed; junction bases matching no gene number 6. In the germline V gene, CDR1 corresponds to KGHSH and CDR2 to LQKENI. The CDR3 regions of human TCRbeta chains were analyzed by immunosequencing. The published analysis was carried out like this. Repertoire TCRs were matched against a reference library of SARS-CoV-2-specific TCRs generated with the MIRA antigen-specificity platform. Breadth was defined as the fraction of unique TCRs that were SARS-CoV-2-associated. Depth was defined as the fraction of total T cells that were SARS-CoV-2-associated. Using the MIRA data, each spike-specific TCR was assigned both to the spike region to which the TCR was reactive and to a CD4 or CD8 class. Log10-transformed breadth and depth values were compared by one-way ANOVA with Sidak's multiple comparisons tests. TCRdb retrieved this table from immuneACCESS and kept in-frame rearrangements only. Not all clones are present; in checked studies, unresolved V genes account for under half, and no reason is known for the remainder. For V, J and clone size, that table is used; D and trimming come from the DNA. The sample table records 150,000 to 200,000 clones; 90% to 95% of these occur just once. The ten top clones hold 9.2% of the sample.

This sample was included in a study of T cell responses to AZD1222 COVID-19 vaccine (dated by TCRdb to the early 2020s). Regarding the research as a whole: Because spike-specific TCR depth and breadth did not differ between the two schedules, AZD1222 recipients who got a second dose at roughly 4 weeks were pooled with those who got a second dose at roughly 12 weeks. A total of about 240 trial participants underwent TCR sequencing, of whom 207 received two doses of AZD1222 and some 25 received two doses of the MenACWY control vaccine. Trial participants were enrolled by age into subgroups of 18-55, 56-69 and 70-plus years, and 148, 28 and 57 TCR-sequenced participants, respectively, were included in these subgroups. The paper's findings and limits, for the study overall: Vaccine-associated CD4 TCRs spanned the whole spike protein, with dominant responses in regions 160-218 and 743-854. Conclusions about previously exposed vaccinees are limited because only 6 or 7 AZD1222 recipients were SARS-CoV-2 seropositive at baseline. The 56-69-year group was small, and its depth increase did not reach significance, likely because of low power. After two AZD1222 doses, spike-specific TCR breadth and depth were significantly higher than at day 0 and than in MenACWY recipients. Because no day 14 peak-response samples were available, repertoires were characterized only after the peak T cell response. Reportedly, close to half of the unique spike-specific TCRs recognized epitopes lying outside the regions that are mutated in the B.1.351 and B.1.1.7 variants. Participants were mostly white British and included more females than males, and it was suggested by the authors that clonal diversity may have been underestimated.

This specimen's time point label, per the study, means: baseline before first vaccination. Vaccinee samples were obtained from the UK trials COV001 and COV002, which included a single-blind randomized controlled phase 2/3 trial of AZD1222 (ChAdOx1 nCoV-19) in healthy adults. Trial participant PBMC samples were collected at day 0 and day 28 after the second dose for TCRbeta chain sequencing. The sample consisted of peripheral blood, taken on day 0 of AZD1222 vaccination. This receptor was identified in an adult in good health. The chain was built from TRBV18 and TRBJ2-7, and TRBD1 aligns with 9 junction nucleotides. Here the CDR3 is given as CASSSEQGAYEQYF. The bases read TGTGCCAGCTCATCCGAACAGGGGGCTTACGAGCAGTACTTC.